This T cell receptor (beta chain) was observed in a study of T cell responses to AZD1222 COVID-19 vaccine. Concerning this clone: Its antigen is still unknown.

The table came from immunoSEQ multiplex PCR; TCRdb's copy has only in-frame clones and leaves some out. This sample has 70,000 to 95,000 clones, with over 80% found just once. Study-level findings and limits: Without day 14 samples, only post-peak T cell repertoires were studied. Donors skewed white British and female; clonal diversity was possibly underestimated.

This CDR3 has 13 amino acids. After removal of 6 bases from V and 7 bases from J, the junction contained 7 bases not matched to a gene. This TCR was sampled from an adult who received the AZD1222 COVID-19 vaccine. The V and J genes are TRBV12-3 or TRBV12-4 and TRBJ2-5, with 8 bases identical to TRBD2. Material: peripheral blood, obtained 28 days after the second AZD1222 dose. CDR3 in DNA: TGTGCCAGCAGCCCAGGACTAGCTGGGACCCAGTACTTC. Its translation: CASSPGLAGTQYF.